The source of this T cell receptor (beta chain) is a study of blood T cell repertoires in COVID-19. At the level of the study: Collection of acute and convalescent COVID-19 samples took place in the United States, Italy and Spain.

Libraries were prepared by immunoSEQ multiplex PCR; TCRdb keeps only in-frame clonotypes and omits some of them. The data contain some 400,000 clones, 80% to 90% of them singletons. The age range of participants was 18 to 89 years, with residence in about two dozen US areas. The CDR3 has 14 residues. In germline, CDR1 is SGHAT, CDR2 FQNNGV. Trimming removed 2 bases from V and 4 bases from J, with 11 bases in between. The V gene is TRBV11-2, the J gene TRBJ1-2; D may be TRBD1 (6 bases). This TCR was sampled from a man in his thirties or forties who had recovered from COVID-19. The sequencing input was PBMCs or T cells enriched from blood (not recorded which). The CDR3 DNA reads TGTGCCAGCAGCTTAAGGGGGTGGGGCTATGGCTACACCTTC. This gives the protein CASSLRGWGYGYTF.